Sequencing of this T cell receptor (beta chain) was carried out in a study of PD-L1 blockade in urothelial cancer. Overall study context: Patients initiated atezolizumab around 2014 at 1,200 mg intravenously every 3 weeks. Chemotherapy regimens numbering 0 to 3 had been given to patients.

Germline V CDR1 and CDR2: SGHTA, FQGNSA. With 0 bases clipped from V and 2 bases from J, the junction kept 3 bases outside the gene matches. CDR3 length: 15 amino acids. Profiling relied on immunoSEQ multiplex PCR, and the TCRdb table lists in-frame clones only, not all of them. Of about 87,000 clones listed, 65% to 85% are singletons. Time point reported: pretreatment peripheral blood. This sequence joins TRBV7-2 and TRBJ1-2, with 7 positions matching TRBD1. Specimen: PBMCs, collected around atezolizumab (anti-PD-L1) treatment. This sequence originates from a man in his 60s with urothelial cancer. Here the CDR3 reads CASSLATGKNYGYTF. CDR3 bases: TGTGCCAGCAGCTTAGCGACAGGGAAGAACTATGGCTACACCTTC.